These T cell receptor beta chains were read from a single sample in a study of OX40 agonist ivuxolimab in advanced cancers. Some clones are missing from TCRdb's copy, which holds only in-frame ones; the method was immunoSEQ multiplex PCR. The data show approximately 82,000 clones, with roughly 83% seen just once and 0.75% to 0.85% held by the top ten. This sample comprised CD4+ or CD8+ T cells sorted from blood, obtained in a trial of the OX40 agonist ivuxolimab. These receptors were obtained from an adult with an advanced solid tumor such as melanoma, head and neck, liver or kidney cancer. Both conserved end residues are part of each CDR3. D genes are given only for firm matches. Where a row states a size, it is once, few, many or the class of an expanded clone; other rows omit it.

NA,TRBJ2-2,TRBV4-1,NA,14,TGCGCCAGCAGCCAAGCTAGAGGGCCCGGGGAGCTGTTTTTT,CASSQARGPGELFF
TRBD2,TRBJ2-1,TRBV5-8,NA,16,TGTGCCAGCAGCTTGGCCCGGACTAGCGGACACAATGAGCAGTTCTTC,CASSLARTSGHNEQFF
TRBD2,TRBJ2-1,TRBV5-1,few,15,TGCGCCAGCAGCGCGACTAGCGGGGCCAACAATGAGCAGTTCTTC,CASSATSGANNEQFF
NA,TRBJ2-6,TRBV29-1,NA,13,TGCAGCGTTGAAGGACCCGGGGCCAACGTCCTGACTTTC,CSVEGPGANVLTF
NA,TRBJ2-7,TRBV7-9,NA,14,TGTGCCAGCAGCCCAAGTGGACACAACTACGAGCAGTACTTC,CASSPSGHNYEQYF
NA,TRBJ1-2,TRBV9,NA,15,TGTGCCAGCAGCGTAGGCTTAGGGACAACCTCCGGCTACACCTTC,CASSVGLGTTSGYTF
NA,TRBJ1-6,TRBV14,NA,13,TGTGCCAGCAGCCAACAGGGGAATTCACCCCTCCACTTT,CASSQQGNSPLHF
NA,TRBJ1-1,TRBV6-6,NA,13,TGTGCCAGCAGCCCCCGGTGGGGCACTGAAGCTTTCTTT,CASSPRWGTEAFF
NA,TRBJ1-2,TRBV19,NA,15,TGTGCCAGTAGGGGGACGGGGCCCACCAACTATGGCTACACCTTC,CASRGTGPTNYGYTF
NA,TRBJ2-6,TRBV19,NA,15,TGTGCCAGTAGTATCTACCAGGCTGGGGCCAACGTCCTGACTTTC,CASSIYQAGANVLTF
TRBD1,TRBJ2-6,TRBV5-5,NA,18,TGTGCCAGCAGCTTGGAGGACAGGGGGAGATCTGGGGCCAACGTCCTGACTTTC,CASSLEDRGRSGANVLTF
NA,TRBJ2-3,TRBV5-4,NA,14,TGTGCCAGCAGCTCTAGAGCCTCCACAGATACGCAGTATTTT,CASSSRASTDTQYF
TRBD1,TRBJ1-1,TRBV25-1,NA,15,TGTGCCAGCAGTGAACCCGGGACAGGAGAAACTGAAGCTTTCTTT,CASSEPGTGETEAFF
TRBD2,TRBJ2-7,TRBV20-1,NA,11,TGCAGTGCGCAGCGGGGGTACGAGCAGTACTTC,CSAQRGYEQYF
NA,TRBJ1-2,TRBV2,NA,14,TGTGCCAGCGGTGGCGAAGGAGCTAACTATGGCTACACCTTC,CASGGEGANYGYTF
TRBD2,TRBJ2-1,TRBV7-9,NA,17,TGTGCCAGCAGCCCCGCGGGGGGAGGGTCCTTCTACAATGAGCAGTTCTTC,CASSPAGGGSFYNEQFF
NA,TRBJ1-2,TRBV5-1,NA,12,TGCGCCAGCTCCGCAGAGTACTATGGCTACACCTTC,CASSAEYYGYTF
TRBD1,TRBJ2-7,TRBV2,NA,14,TGTGCCAGCAGCCGGGACAGGGGAAACTACGAGCAGTACTTC,CASSRDRGNYEQYF
NA,TRBJ2-3,TRBV2,NA,13,TGTGCCAGCAGGCTTGACACCCACGATACGCAGTATTTT,CASRLDTHDTQYF
TRBD2,TRBJ2-3,TRBV2,NA,16,TGTGCCAGCCCGGGCAGTTTGGCAGGGAGGGCAGATACGCAGTATTTT,CASPGSLAGRADTQYF
NA,TRBJ2-7,TRBV7-9,NA,16,TGTGCCAGCAGCTTCCAATCCGGGACGGGCACCTACGAGCAGTACTTC,CASSFQSGTGTYEQYF
NA,TRBJ1-2,TRBV10-3,NA,11,TGTGCCATCGCGGCTAACTATGGCTACACCTTC,CAIAANYGYTF
NA,TRBJ1-2,TRBV27,NA,14,TGTGCCAGCAGTATTCCCGGGACTCCCTATGGCTACACCTTC,CASSIPGTPYGYTF
NA,TRBJ1-3,TRBV5-4,once,16,TGTGCCAGCAGCCAACTAGACAGCAGCTCTGGAAACACCATATATTTT,CASSQLDSSSGNTIYF
NA,TRBJ1-2,TRBV7-2,NA,15,TGTGCCAGCAGCTTAGGGGGGGCGCGGGACTATGGCTACACCTTC,CASSLGGARDYGYTF
NA,TRBJ2-1,TRBV5-5,NA,14,TGTGCCAGCAGCTTTCAGAGCTCCTACAATGAGCAGTTCTTC,CASSFQSSYNEQFF
NA,TRBJ2-7,TRBV11-2,NA,13,TGTGCCAGCAGCTTCGAGGGGACCTACGAGCAGTACTTC,CASSFEGTYEQYF
NA,TRBJ1-2,TRBV4-2,NA,12,TGTGCCAGCAGCGGGCAAGGGAATGGCTACACCTTC,CASSGQGNGYTF
NA,TRBJ2-3,TRBV19,few,17,TGTGCCAGTAGTACACCCTCGGGAGTGTGGGGCACAGATACGCAGTATTTT,CASSTPSGVWGTDTQYF
NA,TRBJ1-1,TRBV9,NA,15,TGTGCCAGCAGTCATACCTCCGGGAGGGCTTATGAAGCTTTCTTT,CASSHTSGRAYEAFF
NA,TRBJ2-3,TRBV7-9,NA,12,TGTGCCAGCACCGACGGGGGCGGTACGCAGTATTTT,CASTDGGGTQYF
NA,TRBJ2-7,TRBV5-1,NA,13,TGCGCCAGCAGCTTGGTCGGGGCCCACGAGCAGTACTTC,CASSLVGAHEQYF